The 23 T cell receptor beta chains below were found in one sample sequenced in a study of T cells in tumors after PD-1 blockade. Sequenced by immunoSEQ multiplex PCR; TCRdb stores in-frame clones only, minus some. Of roughly 48,000 clones listed, about 85% are singletons. Sequencing was performed on PBMCs, taken before anti-PD-1 treatment. These receptors were obtained from a human donor with basal cell carcinoma.

The chain carries TRBV24-1 and TRBJ2-5; 7 nucleotides align to TRBD2. CDR1 and CDR2 from the germline V gene are KGHDR and SFDVKD. This CDR3 has 12 amino acids. Unmatched junction bases numbered 0, after V lost 0 bases and J lost 9 bases. The CDR3 DNA reads as TGTGCCACCAGTGATTTGCGGGGGGCCCAGTACTTC. Translation: CATSDLRGAQYF.

The chain joins TRBV29-1 to TRBJ1-1, with TRBD1 matching over 11 bases. Trimming took 6 bases from V and 1 from J; bases not matched to a gene: 7. Per germline, CDR1 SQVTM and CDR2 ANQGSEA. The CDR3 runs 15 residues. This chain's CDR3 is CSVVGTGGQNTEAFF. DNA of the CDR3: TGCAGCGTAGTTGGGACAGGGGGTCAGAACACTGAAGCTTTCTTT.

This clone was observed a few times. The rearrangement links TRBV25-1 to TRBJ1-4, with D perhaps TRBD1 (6 bases). This CDR3 spans 16 amino acids. V lost 1 base and J 4 bases, leaving 13 bases between the germline ends. Germline loops: CDR1 MGHDK, CDR2 SYGVNS. In DNA, the CDR3 is TGTGCCAGCAGTGAATTGTCGGGGGGCGTTAATGAAAAACTGTTTTTT. This codes for CASSELSGGVNEKLFF.

V usage is TRBV13 and J usage is TRBJ1-2; D is unclear. This CDR3 has 13 amino acids. The germline V gene encodes CDR1 PRHDT and CDR2 FYEKMQ (reference sequence). The ends were cut back, 5 bases at V and 4 bases at J, with 11 bases in the middle. The CDR3 DNA follows: TGTGCCAGCAGCCTGGACGGAAGCTATGGCTACACCTTC. Protein product: CASSLDGSYGYTF.

Comments on this clone: One end of the junction varies from germline; a read error may be responsible. This chain uses TRBV15 with TRBJ1-5; D remains unclear. The CDR3 runs to 15 residues. Germline V gene sequence: CDR1 LNHNV, CDR2 YYDKDF (reference sequence). The CDR3 loop reads CATSRVSGKNQSQHF. CDR3 DNA: TGTGCCACCAGCAGAGTCTCCGGGAAGAATCAGTCCCAGCATTTT.

The genes are TRBV28 and TRBJ2-7, with 7 bases identical to TRBD1. Germline V gene data show CDR1 as MDHEN and CDR2 as SYDVKM. This CDR3 spans 15 amino acids. Losses at the gene ends were 5 bases for V and 3 bases for J; bases not matched to a gene: 10. The CDR3 reads CASSPSGTALYEQYF. Here the CDR3 DNA reads TGTGCCAGCAGTCCATCCGGGACAGCTCTCTACGAGCAGTACTTC.

In nucleotides, the CDR3 is TGTGCCAGCAGACAGGGCGCGGGGGCCCAAGAGACCCAGTACTTC. Translation gives CASRQGAGAQETQYF. The rearrangement uses TRBV5-4 and TRBJ2-5, with a weak D call TRBD2 (7 bases). V was pared by 5 bases and J by 1 base, with 15 bases between. Germline CDR1 and CDR2: SGHNT and YYREEE (reference sequence). The CDR3 runs to 15 residues.

This clone appeared once. This sequence joins TRBV19 and TRBJ1-2; D remains ambiguous. Germline-derived CDR1 and CDR2 are LNHDA and SQIVND (reference sequence). The CDR3 covers 14 residues. With 5 bases removed from V and 5 bases from J, the gap between germline ends came to 15 bases. This chain's CDR3 is CASSQAVDLYGYTF. As DNA, the CDR3 is TGTGCCAGTAGTCAGGCCGTGGACCTTTATGGCTACACCTTC.

The chain combines TRBV10-2 with TRBJ2-1; 8 nucleotides match TRBD1. Germline V gives CDR1 WSHSY, CDR2 SAAADI. The length of the CDR3 is 17 residues. Germline trimming cut 0 bases from V and 4 bases from J; bases unmatched to any gene: 8. CDR3 amino acids: CASSESPRGLGYNEQFF. In DNA, the CDR3 is TGCGCCAGCAGTGAGTCGCCCAGGGGGCTGGGGTACAATGAGCAGTTCTTC.

This rearrangement joins TRBV18 to TRBJ2-3; 7 bases map to TRBD1. Unmatched junction bases numbered 7, after V lost 2 bases and J lost 5 bases. Per the germline V gene, CDR1 is KGHSH and CDR2 is LQKENI. The CDR3 totals 15 residues. CDR3 coding DNA: TGTGCCAGCTCACCATTAGGGGGCCGGGGAGATACGCAGTATTTT. This translates into CASSPLGGRGDTQYF.

The V gene is TRBV6-4, the J gene TRBJ2-3, with 11 bases fitting TRBD2. This CDR3 has 16 residues. Germline V gene sequence: CDR1 MRHNA, CDR2 SNTAGT. The ends lost 5 bases at V and 6 bases at J; junction bases unmatched: 10. The CDR3: CASSLGSGGAEDTQYF. DNA for the CDR3: TGTGCCAGCAGTCTGGGTAGCGGGGGGGCTGAGGATACGCAGTATTTT.

The chain combines TRBV6-5 with TRBJ2-4; D perhaps matches TRBD2 (5 bases). CDR1 MNHEY and CDR2 SVGAGI come from the germline V gene. The CDR3 sequence is 15 residues long. The V end was cut by 6 bases, the J end by 4 bases, with 16 bases between. The CDR3 DNA reads as TGTGCCAGCAGAACCGACTCACCGGGGAAAAACATTCAGTACTTC. It translates to CASRTDSPGKNIQYF.

The CDR3, as DNA: TGCGCCAGCAGGCTTAGAGAAGAGACCCAGTACTTC. It is translated as CASRLREETQYF. The chain employs TRBV5-1 and TRBJ2-5; the D is unclear. Trimming pared 5 bases from V and 3 bases from J, leaving 8 bases between. The length of the CDR3 is 12 residues. From germline, CDR1 is SGHRS and CDR2 YFSETQ.

The chain is built from TRBV2 and TRBJ2-1; 9 bases agree with TRBD2. This CDR3 comprises 15 residues. Trimming removed 4 bases from V and 9 bases from J; junction bases left unmatched: 10. The germline CDR1 and CDR2 sequences are SNHLY and FYNNEI. CDR3 residues: CASSVRASGVGEQFF. The CDR3 bases are TGTGCCAGCAGTGTAAGGGCTAGCGGGGTCGGTGAGCAGTTCTTC.

The J gene is TRBJ2-7, the V gene TRBV28; 10 bases align to TRBD1. Germline lookup yields CDR1 MDHEN and CDR2 SYDVKM. With V trimmed by 8 bases and J by 2 bases, 12 bases remained unmatched. This CDR3 has 16 residues. The DNA of the CDR3 is TGTGCCAGCTTCACTACCGGGACAGGGGCGGCCTACGAGCAGTACTTC. It is translated as CASFTTGTGAAYEQYF.

The J gene is TRBJ1-2, the V gene TRBV10-3; D remains ambiguous. Trimming left V 6 bases short and J 2 bases short, with 13 bases between. Germline CDR1 reads ENHRY; CDR2 reads SYGVKD. The CDR3 spans 14 residues. In nucleotides, the CDR3 is TGTGCCATCAGCACAGCGGAACCCAACTATGGCTACACCTTC. This gives the protein CAISTAEPNYGYTF.

The chain is built from TRBV2 and TRBJ2-5; D might be TRBD1 (6 bases). The CDR3 covers 13 residues. Germline V CDR1 and CDR2: SNHLY, FYNNEI. V gave up 7 bases and J gave up 2 bases, with 11 bases separating them. The CDR3 sequence is CASTRDTQETQYF. As DNA, the CDR3 is TGTGCCAGCACAAGGGACACACAAGAGACCCAGTACTTC.

This chain uses TRBV7-2 with TRBJ2-1; D ambiguous. Trimming shortened V by 5 bases and J by 4 bases, and 18 bases separated the two germline ends. The CDR3 is 16 amino acids. Germline CDR1 SGHTA, CDR2 FQGNSA. CDR3 region: CASSPDPLLRYNEQFF. The DNA for the CDR3 is TGTGCCAGCAGCCCTGACCCACTACTTCGGTACAATGAGCAGTTCTTC. The entire variable domain, with the rest obtained from reference TRBV7-2 and TRBJ2-1, is as follows: GAGVSQSPSNKVTEKGKDVELRCDPISGHTALYWYRQSLGQGLEFLIYFQGNSAPDKSGLPSDRFSAERTGGSVSTLTIQRTQQEDSAVYLCASSPDPLLRYNEQFFGPGTRLTVL.

The chain recombines TRBV29-1 with TRBJ1-1, with a possible D match to TRBD1 (6 bases). The CDR3 spans 16 residues. Trimming stripped 0 bases from V and 0 bases from J, with 14 bases between. From germline, CDR1 is SQVTM and CDR2 ANQGSEA. The CDR3 protein is CSVEEFLGALNTEAFF. In DNA, the CDR3 is TGCAGCGTTGAAGAGTTTTTGGGGGCCCTGAACACTGAAGCTTTCTTT.

This clone was counted a single time. The DNA for the CDR3 is TGTGCCAGCAGCGTAGTAGGCGGGACTAGCGGGGGGGCCTGGACAGATACGCAGTATTTT. It codes for CASSVVGGTSGGAWTDTQYF. The gene calls are TRBV9 and TRBJ2-3; 16 nucleotides agree with TRBD2. Germline V lookup: CDR1 SGDLS, CDR2 YYNGEE. This CDR3 has 20 residues. Trimming took 0 bases from V and 3 from J; bases not matched to a gene: 10.

This clone appeared a few times. V gene TRBV6-1 combines with J gene TRBJ2-5; 10 bases match TRBD2. Germline V lookup: CDR1 MNHNS, CDR2 SASEGT. CDR3 length: 16 residues. V lost 2 bases to trimming and J lost 2 bases; unmatched junction nucleotides: 5. The CDR3 DNA follows: TGTGCCAGCAGTGAAATGAGCGGGGGGGGACAAGAGACCCAGTACTTC. This encodes CASSEMSGGGQETQYF.

The V and J genes are TRBV5-6 and TRBJ1-1; D gene unclear. Trimming pared 2 bases from V and 0 bases from J, leaving 17 bases between. Germline lookup yields CDR1 SGHDT and CDR2 YYEEEE. The length of the CDR3 is 17 residues. CDR3 in amino acids: CASSLRKDEFMNTEAFF. The CDR3 coding sequence is TGTGCCAGCAGCTTAAGGAAGGACGAATTTATGAACACTGAAGCTTTCTTT. Supplemented by reference TRBV5-6 and TRBJ1-1, the full variable domain reads DAGVTQSPTHLIKTRGQQVTLRCSPKSGHDTVSWYQQALGQGPQFIFQYYEEEERQRGNFPDRFSGHQFPNYSSELNVNALLLGDSALYLCASSLRKDEFMNTEAFFGQGTRLTVV.

This clone was detected only once. J is TRBJ2-1 and V is TRBV28; D remains ambiguous. Germline loops: CDR1 MDHEN, CDR2 SYDVKM. Trimming removed 1 base at V and 8 bases at J, with 15 bases between. CDR3 length equals 15 residues. DNA of the CDR3: TGTGCCAGCAGTTTATCTGGCTATAAAAAGGATGAGCAGTTCTTC. Its translation: CASSLSGYKKDEQFF.